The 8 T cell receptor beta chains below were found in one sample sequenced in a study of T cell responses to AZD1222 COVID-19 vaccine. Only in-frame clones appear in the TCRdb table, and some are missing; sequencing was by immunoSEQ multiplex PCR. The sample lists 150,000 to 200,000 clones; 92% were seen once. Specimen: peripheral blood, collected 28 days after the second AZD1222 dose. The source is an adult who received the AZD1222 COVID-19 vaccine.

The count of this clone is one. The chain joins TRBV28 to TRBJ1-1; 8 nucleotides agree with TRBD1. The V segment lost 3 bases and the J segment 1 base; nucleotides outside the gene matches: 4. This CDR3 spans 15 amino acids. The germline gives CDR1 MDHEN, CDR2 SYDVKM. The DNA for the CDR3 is TGTGCCAGCAGTTTTGGCGGGACAGGGAACACTGAAGCTTTCTTT. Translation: CASSFGGTGNTEAFF.

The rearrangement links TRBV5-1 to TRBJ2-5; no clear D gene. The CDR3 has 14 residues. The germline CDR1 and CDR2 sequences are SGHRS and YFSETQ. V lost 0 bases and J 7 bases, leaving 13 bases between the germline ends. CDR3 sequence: CASSLADRGGTQYF. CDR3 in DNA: TGCGCCAGCAGCTTGGCCGATAGAGGCGGGACCCAGTACTTC.

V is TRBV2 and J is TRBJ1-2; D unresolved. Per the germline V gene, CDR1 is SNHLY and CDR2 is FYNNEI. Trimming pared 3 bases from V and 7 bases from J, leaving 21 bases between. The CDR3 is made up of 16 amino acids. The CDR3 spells CASSESSGRYPFGYTF. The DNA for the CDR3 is TGTGCCAGCAGTGAGTCTTCGGGCCGCTACCCGTTTGGCTACACCTTC.

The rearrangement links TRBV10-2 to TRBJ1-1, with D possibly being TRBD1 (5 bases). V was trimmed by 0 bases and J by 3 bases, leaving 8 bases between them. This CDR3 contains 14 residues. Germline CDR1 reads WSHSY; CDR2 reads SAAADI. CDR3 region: CASSESEGDTEAFF. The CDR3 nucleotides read TGCGCCAGCAGTGAGTCGGAAGGGGACACTGAAGCTTTCTTT.

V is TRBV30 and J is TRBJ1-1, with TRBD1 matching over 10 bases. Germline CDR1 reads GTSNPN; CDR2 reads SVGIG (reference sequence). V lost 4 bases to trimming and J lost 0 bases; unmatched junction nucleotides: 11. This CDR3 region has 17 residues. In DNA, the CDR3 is TGTGCCTGGAACTTGGGGACAGGGGAAGCGCTGAACACTGAAGCTTTCTTT. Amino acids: CAWNLGTGEALNTEAFF.

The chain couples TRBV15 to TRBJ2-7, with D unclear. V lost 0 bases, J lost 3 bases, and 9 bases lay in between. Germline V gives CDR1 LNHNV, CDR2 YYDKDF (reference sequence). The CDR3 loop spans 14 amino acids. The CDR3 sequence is CATSRDPQGYEQYF. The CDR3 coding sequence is TGTGCCACCAGCAGAGACCCACAAGGCTACGAGCAGTACTTC.

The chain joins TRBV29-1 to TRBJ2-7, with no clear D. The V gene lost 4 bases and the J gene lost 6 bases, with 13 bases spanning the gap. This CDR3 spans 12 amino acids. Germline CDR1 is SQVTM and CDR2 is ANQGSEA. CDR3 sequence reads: CSVVLRAREQYF. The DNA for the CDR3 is TGCAGCGTTGTTTTACGGGCTCGCGAGCAGTACTTC.

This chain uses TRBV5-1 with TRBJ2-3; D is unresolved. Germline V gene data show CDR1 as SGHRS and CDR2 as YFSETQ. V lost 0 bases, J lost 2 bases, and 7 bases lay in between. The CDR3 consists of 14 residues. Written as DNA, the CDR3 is TGCGCCAGCAGCTTGGCTCCCTACACAGATACGCAGTATTTT. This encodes CASSLAPYTDTQYF.